This T cell receptor beta chain was sequenced for a study of cytomegalovirus exposure and HLA in healthy donors. The PCR was carried out with 60 Vbeta primers and 13 Jbeta primers. Produced via immunoSEQ multiplex PCR; TCRdb's table is partial and in-frame only. The sample yields fewer than 150,000 clones, about 75% seen once. The V gene end was trimmed by 4 bases and the J gene end by 3 bases; junction bases not matched to a gene: 9. Germline values: CDR1 MNHNS, CDR2 SASEGT. The CDR3 is made up of 16 amino acids. The sequenced material came from PBMCs. The chain uses TRBV6-1 and TRBJ2-3, with 8 bases aligning to TRBD2. The clonotype was recovered from a man between 18 and 35 years old in good health and CMV-seronegative. CDR3 in amino acids: CASSGRGGRVTDTQYF. CDR3 nucleotide sequence: TGTGCCAGCAGTGGACGGGGGGGCAGGGTGACAGATACGCAGTATTTT.